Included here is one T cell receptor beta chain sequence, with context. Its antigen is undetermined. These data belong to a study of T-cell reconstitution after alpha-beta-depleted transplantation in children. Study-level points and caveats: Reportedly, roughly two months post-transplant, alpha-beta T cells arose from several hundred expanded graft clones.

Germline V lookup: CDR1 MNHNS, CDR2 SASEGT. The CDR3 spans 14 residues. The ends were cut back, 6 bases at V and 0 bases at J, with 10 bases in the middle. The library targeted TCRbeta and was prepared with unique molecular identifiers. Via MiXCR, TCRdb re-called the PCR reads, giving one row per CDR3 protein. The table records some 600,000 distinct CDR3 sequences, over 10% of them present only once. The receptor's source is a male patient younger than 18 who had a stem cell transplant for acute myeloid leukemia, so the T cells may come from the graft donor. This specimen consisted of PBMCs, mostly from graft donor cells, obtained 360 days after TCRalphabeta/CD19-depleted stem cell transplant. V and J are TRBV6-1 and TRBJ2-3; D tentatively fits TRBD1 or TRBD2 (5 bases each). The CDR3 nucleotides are TGTGCCAGCAGGATGGGGACCAGCACAGATACGCAGTATTTT. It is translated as CASRMGTSTDTQYF.